The next 22 T cell receptor beta chains were all read from a single sample in a study of beta chain features in type 1 diabetes. These TCRs are of unknown antigen specificity. Study observations and caveats: Type 1 diabetes patients had moderately but significantly shorter TCRB CDR3s in all four CD4+ subsets.

Of the isolated RNA, all was reverse transcribed, and so the sequenced material was expressed TCRB transcripts. The protocol was immunoSEQ multiplex PCR, while the TCRdb copy is restricted to in-frame clones and leaves out a portion. The sample holds about 340,000 clones, roughly 8.8% seen once. Sequencing input: central memory CD4+ T cells from blood. Receptors originate from a man between 25 and 39 years old with type 1 diabetes.

There are a few counts of this clone. V usage is TRBV30 and J usage is TRBJ1-1; possible D gene TRBD1, 5 bases. Germline-derived CDR1 and CDR2 are GTSNPN and SVGIG (reference sequence). Between the trimmed V and J ends, which lost 3 bases and 3 bases, there was a span of 14 bases. The CDR3 contains 14 residues. This chain's CDR3 is CAWSPGMGDTEAFF. The DNA of the CDR3 is TGTGCCTGGAGCCCAGGTATGGGGGACACTGAAGCTTTCTTT.

This clone was detected a few times. The genes are TRBV19 and TRBJ1-2; maybe TRBD1 (6 bases). The V gene lost 6 bases and the J gene lost 8 bases, with 16 bases spanning the gap. CDR1 LNHDA and CDR2 SQIVND come from the germline V gene (reference sequence). The CDR3 sequence is 13 residues long. Here the CDR3 DNA reads TGTGCCAGTAGCCCGAGGTCGGGGACAGGCTACACCTTC. Translation: CASSPRSGTGYTF.

The chain links TRBV9 to TRBJ2-5; no clear D gene. The germline gives CDR1 SGDLS, CDR2 YYNGEE. V lost 0 bases and J 5 bases, leaving 14 bases between the germline ends. This CDR3 has 15 amino acids. This CDR3 reads CASSVGAVGGETQYF. The CDR3 region has the DNA TGTGCCAGCAGCGTAGGGGCTGTTGGCGGTGAGACCCAGTACTTC.

This rearrangement joins TRBV10-3 to TRBJ1-2, with D unresolved. This CDR3 has 15 residues. Germline loops: CDR1 ENHRY, CDR2 SYGVKD. V lost 3 bases and J 6 bases, leaving 17 bases between the germline ends. The CDR3 nucleotides read TGTGCCATCAGTGACTCTCTAGTTGTCGGTGATGGCTACACCTTC. It is translated as CAISDSLVVGDGYTF.

There are a few counts of this clone. The chain joins TRBV5-6 to TRBJ2-5; D call uncertain. Trimming cost V 3 bases and J 4 bases, with 4 bases left between them. The germline V gene encodes CDR1 SGHDT and CDR2 YYEEEE. This CDR3 region has 11 residues. Here the CDR3 DNA reads TGTGCCAGCAGCTGGAGAGAGACCCAGTACTTC. This codes for CASSWRETQYF.

Only a few counts were recorded for this clone. The chain employs TRBV11-2 and TRBJ2-3; 9 nucleotides match TRBD1. V shed 5 bases, J shed 4 bases, and the junction held 10 bases outside the gene matches. The germline CDR1 and CDR2 sequences are SGHAT and FQNNGV. The CDR3 sequence is 16 residues long. CDR3 region: CASSPQGQGFADTQYF. The CDR3 DNA sequence: TGTGCCAGCAGCCCCCAGGGACAGGGATTTGCAGATACGCAGTATTTT.

Notes on this clone: Other DNA sequences of this sample code for an identical CDR3. The gene calls are TRBV5-4 and TRBJ2-1; D is undetermined. Deletions cut 1 base from V and 3 bases from J, with 5 bases between. The CDR3 covers 13 residues. The V gene's germline CDR1 is SGHNT and CDR2 YYREEE (reference sequence). Here the CDR3 DNA reads TGTGCCAGCAGCTTGACGGGCTACAATGAGCAGTTCTTC. Residues: CASSLTGYNEQFF.

This clone has just a few counts. The chain combines TRBV7-2 with TRBJ2-2, with D possibly being TRBD1 (5 bases). The V gene lost 5 bases and the J gene lost 0 bases, with 7 bases spanning the gap. CDR3 length equals 14 residues. CDR1 is SGHTA, CDR2 FQGNSA, per germline. Written as DNA, the CDR3 is TGTGCCAGCAGCCTACAGGCGAACACCGGGGAGCTGTTTTTT. Residues: CASSLQANTGELFF.

The chain joins TRBV30 to TRBJ1-4; TRBD1 matches 7 bases. Trimming took 4 bases from V and 8 from J; bases not matched to a gene: 10. The CDR3 covers 14 residues. Germline V CDR1 and CDR2: GTSNPN, SVGIG (reference sequence). In DNA form, the CDR3 reads TGTGCCTGGAAGTCGTCAGGGGGGGTGGAAAAACTGTTTTTT. It yields the protein CAWKSSGGVEKLFF.

This clone was recorded at least ten times. This rearrangement joins TRBV10-2 to TRBJ1-2, with D tentatively TRBD1 (6 bases). Trimming removed 3 bases from V and 1 base from J, with 24 bases in between. The germline CDR1 and CDR2 sequences are WSHSY and SAAADI. The CDR3 has 19 residues. The CDR3 protein is CASSDPSLGQSGYNYGYTF. CDR3 bases: TGCGCCAGCAGTGACCCGAGTCTTGGACAGTCAGGCTATAACTATGGCTACACCTTC.

The CDR3 nucleotides read TGCGCCAGCAGCCAAGCGACGAGTTCACCCCTCCACTTT. Its translation is CASSQATSSPLHF. The chain has TRBV4-3 and TRBJ1-6; D uncertain. Germline V lookup: CDR1 LGHNA, CDR2 YSLEER. Trimming pared 1 base from V and 9 bases from J, leaving 7 bases between. The CDR3 totals 13 residues.

The chain links TRBV9 to TRBJ1-3, with 10 bases that match TRBD1. The J segment lost 4 bases and the V segment lost 3 bases, leaving 10 bases of the junction unmatched. Germline values: CDR1 SGDLS, CDR2 YYNGEE. The CDR3 runs 17 residues. CDR3 sequence: CASSDQSGTGVGNTIYF. The CDR3 DNA follows: TGTGCCAGCAGCGACCAATCCGGGACAGGGGTCGGAAACACCATATATTTT.

CDR3 DNA: TGCGCCAGCAGCCAAGATGCTTCGGGGGCGAACACCGGGGAGCTGTTTTTT. Translating gives CASSQDASGANTGELFF. The chain is built from TRBV4-3 and TRBJ2-2; possibly TRBD2 for D (6 bases). Germline V gene lookup returns CDR1 LGHNA and CDR2 YSLEER. The CDR3 contains 17 residues. The V end lost 0 bases, the J end lost 0 bases, and 11 bases lay between the germline ends.

This clone was observed a handful of times. This chain joins TRBV5-1 and TRBJ2-5; a weak D match, TRBD1 (5 bases). This CDR3 has 12 residues. The V end lost 5 bases, the J end lost 7 bases, and 12 bases lay between the germline ends. Germline V gives CDR1 SGHRS, CDR2 YFSETQ. CDR3 protein: CASRQDRGTQYF. CDR3 DNA sequence: TGCGCCAGCAGACAGGATAGAGGGACCCAGTACTTC.

V and J are TRBV5-1 and TRBJ2-2; TRBD2 agrees at 7 bases. The germline V gene has CDR1 SGHRS and CDR2 YFSETQ. Unmatched junction bases numbered 6, after V lost 0 bases and J lost 4 bases. The CDR3 contains 16 residues. This chain's CDR3 is CASSLDRGEGTGELFF. CDR3 nucleotide sequence: TGCGCCAGCAGCTTGGATCGCGGGGAGGGCACCGGGGAGCTGTTTTTT.

This clone was seen once. This chain joins TRBV5-4 and TRBJ2-3, with 8 bases fitting TRBD2. After removal of 0 bases from V and 6 bases from J, the junction contained 6 bases not matched to a gene. Germline V gene lookup returns CDR1 SGHNT and CDR2 YYREEE (reference sequence). The CDR3 length is 15 residues. CDR3 in amino acids: CASSLDRGGLDTQYF. The CDR3 nucleotides are TGTGCCAGCAGCTTGGATCGGGGGGGCCTCGATACGCAGTATTTT.

The CDR3 region is CASSLQTSQDGYTF. CDR3 coding DNA: TGCGCCAGCAGCCTCCAGACAAGTCAGGATGGCTACACCTTC. V gene TRBV4-3 combines with J gene TRBJ1-2; no reliable D call. Germline assignment: CDR1 LGHNA and CDR2 YSLEER. Between the trimmed V and J ends, which lost 4 bases and 6 bases, there was a span of 15 bases. The CDR3 length is 14 residues.

Only a few counts were recorded for this clone. This chain connects TRBV7-2 to TRBJ2-7; tentatively, D is TRBD1 or TRBD2 (5 bases each). V was shortened by 1 base and J by 9 bases, with 19 bases between the two germline ends. The CDR3 consists of 15 residues. CDR1 and CDR2 from the germline V gene are SGHTA and FQGNSA. CDR3 sequence (DNA): TGTGCCAGCAGCTTAGATTGGGGGACGGATTGGAGGCAGTACTTC. Protein sequence: CASSLDWGTDWRQYF. Filled out from reference TRBV7-2 and TRBJ2-7, the complete variable domain reads GAGVSQSPSNKVTEKGKDVELRCDPISGHTALYWYRQSLGQGLEFLIYFQGNSAPDKSGLPSDRFSAERTGGSVSTLTIQRTQQEDSAVYLCASSLDWGTDWRQYFGPGTRLTVT.

The chain couples TRBV28 to TRBJ1-1, with D perhaps TRBD1 (5 bases). This CDR3 has 15 amino acids. Germline values: CDR1 MDHEN, CDR2 SYDVKM. The germline V and J ends were trimmed by 10 bases and 0 bases, with 18 bases remaining between them. The CDR3 protein is CATIGADIMNTEAFF. The CDR3 DNA reads as TGTGCCACCATCGGGGCAGATATCATGAACACTGAAGCTTTCTTT.

This rearrangement joins TRBV12-5 to TRBJ2-3; 9 positions match TRBD2. The CDR3 loop spans 14 amino acids. CDR1 LGHNT and CDR2 FRNRAP come from the germline V gene. V lost 7 bases, J lost 0 bases, and 2 bases stayed unmatched. For the CDR3, the DNA is TGTGCTAGTGCCAGCGGGGGGAGCACAGATACGCAGTATTTT. It yields the protein CASASGGSTDTQYF.

The chain recombines TRBV29-1 with TRBJ2-2; D could derive from TRBD1 or TRBD2 (5 bases each). The CDR3 is made up of 14 amino acids. Trimming stripped 5 bases from V and 4 bases from J, with 14 bases between. The V gene's germline CDR1 is SQVTM and CDR2 ANQGSEA. DNA for the CDR3: TGCAGCGTTTCGGCCCTTGGGGGCACCGGGGAGCTGTTTTTT. It yields the protein CSVSALGGTGELFF.

J is TRBJ2-2 and V is TRBV9; possibly TRBD1 for D (6 bases). The CDR3 loop spans 15 amino acids. The germline gives CDR1 SGDLS, CDR2 YYNGEE. The V gene lost 4 bases and the J gene lost 0 bases, with 10 bases spanning the gap. This CDR3 reads CASSPRTANTGELFF. DNA of the CDR3: TGTGCCAGCAGCCCCCGGACAGCGAACACCGGGGAGCTGTTTTTT.